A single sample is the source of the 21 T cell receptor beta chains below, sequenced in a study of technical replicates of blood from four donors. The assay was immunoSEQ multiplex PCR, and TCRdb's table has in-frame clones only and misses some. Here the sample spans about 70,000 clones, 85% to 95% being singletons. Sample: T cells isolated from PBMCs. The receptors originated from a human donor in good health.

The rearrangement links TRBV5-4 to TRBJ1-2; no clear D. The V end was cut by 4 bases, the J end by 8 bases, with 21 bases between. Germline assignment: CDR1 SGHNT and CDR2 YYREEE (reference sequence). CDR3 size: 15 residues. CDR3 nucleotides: TGTGCCAGCAGCCAGGAAGTTGGGCGACCTCTGGGCTACACCTTC. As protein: CASSQEVGRPLGYTF.

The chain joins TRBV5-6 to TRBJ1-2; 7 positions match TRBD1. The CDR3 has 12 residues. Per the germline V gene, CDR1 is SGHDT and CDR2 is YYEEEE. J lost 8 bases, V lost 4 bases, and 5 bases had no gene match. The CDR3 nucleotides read TGTGCCAGCAGCCGGGACAGATGGGGCTACACCTTC. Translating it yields CASSRDRWGYTF.

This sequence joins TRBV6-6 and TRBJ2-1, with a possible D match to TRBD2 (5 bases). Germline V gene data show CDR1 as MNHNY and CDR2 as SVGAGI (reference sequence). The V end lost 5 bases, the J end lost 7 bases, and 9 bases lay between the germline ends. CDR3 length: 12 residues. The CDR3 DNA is TGTGCCAGCAGTCAAACTAGAAATGAGCAGTTCTTC. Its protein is CASSQTRNEQFF.

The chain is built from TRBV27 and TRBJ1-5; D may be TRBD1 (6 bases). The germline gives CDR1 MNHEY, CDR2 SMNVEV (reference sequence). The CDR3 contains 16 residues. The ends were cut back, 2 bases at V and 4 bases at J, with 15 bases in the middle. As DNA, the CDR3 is TGTGCCAGCAGTTTAGCGGGGGGCGCAGGGAATCAGCCCCAGCATTTT. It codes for CASSLAGGAGNQPQHF.

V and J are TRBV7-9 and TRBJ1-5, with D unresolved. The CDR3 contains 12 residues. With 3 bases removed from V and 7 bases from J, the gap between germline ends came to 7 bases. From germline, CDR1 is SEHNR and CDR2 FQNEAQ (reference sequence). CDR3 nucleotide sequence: TGTGCCAGCAGCTTTCTAAACCAGCCCCAGCATTTT. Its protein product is CASSFLNQPQHF. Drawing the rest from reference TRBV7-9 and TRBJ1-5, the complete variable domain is DTGVSQNPRHKITKRGQNVTFRCDPISEHNRLYWYRQTLGQGPEFLTYFQNEAQLEKSRLLSDRFSAERPKGSFSTLEIQRTEQGDSAMYLCASSFLNQPQHFGDGTRLSIL.

The CDR3 DNA sequence: TGTGCCAGCAGGACGACAGACCGATCCCCCAGGGAGACCCAGTACTTC. It encodes CASRTTDRSPRETQYF. The J gene is TRBJ2-5, the V gene TRBV28; D may be TRBD1 (5 bases). Trimming stripped 6 bases from V and 5 bases from J, with 22 bases between. Germline V lookup: CDR1 MDHEN, CDR2 SYDVKM. This CDR3 region has 16 residues.

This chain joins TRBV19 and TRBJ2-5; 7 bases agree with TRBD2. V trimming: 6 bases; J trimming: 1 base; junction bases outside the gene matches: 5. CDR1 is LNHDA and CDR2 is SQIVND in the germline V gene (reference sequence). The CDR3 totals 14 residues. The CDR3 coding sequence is TGTGCCAGTAGCAGACTAGCCCGCCAAGAGACCCAGTACTTC. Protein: CASSRLARQETQYF.

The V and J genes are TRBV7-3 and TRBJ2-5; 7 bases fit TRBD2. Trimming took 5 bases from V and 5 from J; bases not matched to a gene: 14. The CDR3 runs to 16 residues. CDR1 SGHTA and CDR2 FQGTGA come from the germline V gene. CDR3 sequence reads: CASSPSPGGVGETQYF. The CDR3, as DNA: TGTGCCAGCAGCCCTTCCCCGGGGGGAGTAGGGGAGACCCAGTACTTC.

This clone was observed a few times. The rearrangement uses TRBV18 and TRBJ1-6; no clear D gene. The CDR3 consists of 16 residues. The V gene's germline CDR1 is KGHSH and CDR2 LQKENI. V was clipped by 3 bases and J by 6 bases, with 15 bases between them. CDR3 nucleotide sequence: TGTGCCAGCTCACCGGGAGGGATTCTCTCTAATTCACCCCTCCACTTT. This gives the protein CASSPGGILSNSPLHF. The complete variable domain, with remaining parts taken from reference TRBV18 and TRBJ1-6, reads NAGVMQNPRHLVRRRGQEARLRCSPMKGHSHVYWYRQLPEEGLKFMVYLQKENIIDESGMPKERFSAEFPKEGPSILRIQQVVRGDSAAYFCASSPGGILSNSPLHFGNGTRLTVT.

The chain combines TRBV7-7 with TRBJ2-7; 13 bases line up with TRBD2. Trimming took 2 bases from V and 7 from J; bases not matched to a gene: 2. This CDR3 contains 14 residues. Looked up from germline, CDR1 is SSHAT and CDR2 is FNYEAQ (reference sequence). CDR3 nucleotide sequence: TGTGCCAGCAGCTTACAACTAGCGGGAGGGGAGCAGTACTTC. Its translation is CASSLQLAGGEQYF.

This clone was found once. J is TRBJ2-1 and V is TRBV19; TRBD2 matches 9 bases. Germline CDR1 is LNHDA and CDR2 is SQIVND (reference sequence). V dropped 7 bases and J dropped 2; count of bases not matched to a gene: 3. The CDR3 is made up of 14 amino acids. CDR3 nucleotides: TGTGCCAGTACGCGGGGGGGAACCTACAATGAGCAGTTCTTC. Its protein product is CASTRGGTYNEQFF.

The CDR3 protein is CASSDPRGSGHEQYF. The CDR3 DNA follows: TGTGCCAGCAGTGACCCCAGGGGAAGCGGCCACGAGCAGTACTTC. The chain uses TRBV25-1 and TRBJ2-7, with TRBD1 as a possible D gene (6 bases). CDR1 and CDR2 from the germline V gene are MGHDK and SYGVNS. Trimming pared 3 bases from V and 5 bases from J, leaving 17 bases between. The CDR3 has 15 amino acids.

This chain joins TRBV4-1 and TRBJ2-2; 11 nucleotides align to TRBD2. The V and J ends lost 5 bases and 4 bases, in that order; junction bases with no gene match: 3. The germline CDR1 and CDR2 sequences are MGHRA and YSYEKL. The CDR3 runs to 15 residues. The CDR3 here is CASSSGTSGTGELFF. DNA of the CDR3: TGCGCCAGCAGCTCCGGGACTAGCGGCACCGGGGAGCTGTTTTTT.

The CDR3 loop reads CASSLITSGGGTDTQYF. In DNA form, the CDR3 reads TGTGCCAGCAGCTTAATTACTAGCGGGGGGGGCACAGATACGCAGTATTTT. J is TRBJ2-3 and V is TRBV7-9, with 13 positions matching TRBD2. This CDR3 comprises 17 residues. Germline V gives CDR1 SEHNR, CDR2 FQNEAQ (reference sequence). The trim removed 2 bases at V and 1 base at J, leaving 3 bases unmatched.

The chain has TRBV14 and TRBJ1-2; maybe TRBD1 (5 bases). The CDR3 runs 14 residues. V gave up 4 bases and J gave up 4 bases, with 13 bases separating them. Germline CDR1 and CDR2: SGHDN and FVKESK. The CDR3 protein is CASSPFSGGYGYTF. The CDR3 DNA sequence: TGTGCCAGCAGCCCCTTTTCGGGGGGCTATGGCTACACCTTC. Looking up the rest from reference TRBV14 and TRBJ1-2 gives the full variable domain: EAGVTQFPSHSVIEKGQTVTLRCDPISGHDNLYWYRRVMGKEIKFLLHFVKESKQDESGMPNNRFLAERTGGTYSTLKVQPAELEDSGVYFCASSPFSGGYGYTFGSGTRLTVV.

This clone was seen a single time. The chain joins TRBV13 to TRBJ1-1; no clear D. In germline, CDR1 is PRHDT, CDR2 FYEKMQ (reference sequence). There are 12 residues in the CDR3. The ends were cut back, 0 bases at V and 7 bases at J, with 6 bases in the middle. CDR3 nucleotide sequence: TGTGCCAGCAGCTTAGGGGGAGGTGAAGCTTTCTTT. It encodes CASSLGGGEAFF.

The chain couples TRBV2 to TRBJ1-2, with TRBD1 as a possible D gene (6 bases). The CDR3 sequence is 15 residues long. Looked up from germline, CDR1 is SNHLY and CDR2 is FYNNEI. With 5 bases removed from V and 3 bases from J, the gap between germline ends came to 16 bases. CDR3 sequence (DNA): TGTGCCAGCAGTCGCCCGGGACAAGGCTACTATGGCTACACCTTC. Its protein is CASSRPGQGYYGYTF.

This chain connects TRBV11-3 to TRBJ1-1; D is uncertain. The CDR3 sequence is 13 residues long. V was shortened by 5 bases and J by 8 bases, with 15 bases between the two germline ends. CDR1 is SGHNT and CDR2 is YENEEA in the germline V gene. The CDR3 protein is CASSQPRRPEAFF. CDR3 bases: TGTGCCAGCAGCCAACCCCGGCGGCCAGAAGCTTTCTTT.

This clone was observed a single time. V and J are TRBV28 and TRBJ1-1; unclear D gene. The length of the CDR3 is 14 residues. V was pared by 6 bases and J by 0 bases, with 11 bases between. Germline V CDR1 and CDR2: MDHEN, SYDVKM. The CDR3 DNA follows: TGTGCCAGCAGATATACCCGGGTGAACACTGAAGCTTTCTTT. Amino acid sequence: CASRYTRVNTEAFF.

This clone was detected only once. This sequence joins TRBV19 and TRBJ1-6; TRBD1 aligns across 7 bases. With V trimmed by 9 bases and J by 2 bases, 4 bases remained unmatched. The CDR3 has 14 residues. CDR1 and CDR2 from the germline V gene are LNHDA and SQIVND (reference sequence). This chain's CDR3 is CASGTGAYNSPLHF. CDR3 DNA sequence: TGTGCCAGCGGAACAGGGGCCTATAATTCACCCCTCCACTTT. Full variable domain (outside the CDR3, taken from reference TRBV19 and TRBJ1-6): DGGITQSPKYLFRKEGQNVTLSCEQNLNHDAMYWYRQDPGQGLRLIYYSQIVNDFQKGDIAEGYSVSREKKESFPLTVTSAQKNPTAFYLCASGTGAYNSPLHFGNGTRLTVT.

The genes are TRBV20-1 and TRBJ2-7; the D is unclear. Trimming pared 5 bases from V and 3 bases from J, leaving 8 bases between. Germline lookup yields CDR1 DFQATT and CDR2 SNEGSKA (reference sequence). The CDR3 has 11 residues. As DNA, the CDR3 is TGCAGTGCTCAAAAAAACTACGAGCAGTACTTC. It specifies CSAQKNYEQYF.